The 7 T cell receptor beta chains reported below all come from one sample, sequenced in a study of molecular identifiers for immune sequencing clone quantification. TCRdb processed the PCR reads anew with MiXCR; each CDR3 protein has one entry. The sample includes more than 550,000 distinct CDR3 sequences, about 25% of them seen just once. The sequenced material came from naive CD8+ T cells from blood, with Jurkat cell RNA spiked in. Subset here: FACS-sorted CD8+CD4-CCR7+CD45RA+ naive T cells. These receptors were collected from a human donor in good health. Some libraries in this study had Jurkat cell RNA spiked in.

Of note for this clonotype: A much larger clone is a single base away; this may be a read error. The chain joins TRBV25-1 to TRBJ2-7; 7 positions match TRBD2. Germline CDR1 is MGHDK and CDR2 is SYGVNS. CDR3 length: 15 residues. CDR3 nucleotides: TGTGCCAGCAGTCCCCTGGGGGGGACCACCTACGAGCAGTGCTTC. Translation: CASSPLGGTTYEQCF.

The chain uses TRBV4-3 and TRBJ1-3, with D possibly TRBD1 on 5 matching bases. CDR1 and CDR2 from the germline V gene are LGHNA and YSLEER. The V end was cut by 3 bases, the J end by 8 bases, with 17 bases between. This CDR3 comprises 15 residues. The CDR3 spells CASSQDPGGSDTIYF. Written as DNA, the CDR3 is TGCGCCAGCAGCCAGGACCCGGGGGGATCGGACACCATATATTTT.

As to this clonotype: A much larger clone differs by one base, so this may be a read error. This rearrangement joins TRBV9 to TRBJ2-5; D uncertain. The CDR3 consists of 14 residues. Per germline, CDR1 SGDLS and CDR2 YYNGEE. CDR3 bases: TGTGCCAGCAGCGCCTCCGGACCCCAAGAGACCCAGCACTTC. Translation: CASSASGPQETQHF.

This clonotype turned up a few times. One end of the junction varies from germline; a read error may be responsible. This chain connects TRBV19 to TRBJ2-7, with 10 bases identical to TRBD1. The CDR3 runs 15 residues. Germline V gene data show CDR1 as LNHDA and CDR2 as SQIVND (reference sequence). CDR3 residues: CASSIAGTGDHEQCF. CDR3 nucleotide sequence: TGTGCCAGTAGTATAGCCGGGACAGGGGACCACGAGCAGTGCTTC.

At least ten counts were recorded for this clonotype. The chain recombines TRBV7-2 with TRBJ2-7, with D perhaps TRBD1 (6 bases). Germline CDR1 reads SGHTA; CDR2 reads FQGNSA. The V end lost 2 bases, the J end lost 3 bases, and 14 bases lay between the germline ends. This CDR3 is 15 amino acids long. The CDR3 region has the DNA TGTGCCAGCAGCTTAAGTACCGGGACATTCTACGAGCAGTACTTC. This gives the protein CASSLSTGTFYEQYF.

This clonotype has a handful of counts. The V call is TRBV6-5, the J call TRBJ1-5; D gene unclear. V lost 0 bases and J lost 3, with 9 bases in between. The CDR3 sequence is 15 residues long. Germline loops: CDR1 MNHEY, CDR2 SVGAGI. CDR3 nucleotides: TGTGCCAGCAGTTACTCCCGGGAGTACAATCAGCCCCAGCATTTT. The encoded protein is CASSYSREYNQPQHF.

The chain uses TRBV12-3 or TRBV12-4 and TRBJ2-1; a possible D gene is TRBD2 (5 bases). The CDR3 has 16 amino acids. The ends were cut back, 4 bases at V and 3 bases at J, with 16 bases in the middle. Here the CDR3 reads CASSSRGRRNYNEQFF. Written as DNA, the CDR3 is TGTGCCAGCAGTTCCAGAGGGCGGCGAAACTACAATGAGCAGTTCTTC.